Listed below are T cell receptor beta chains from one sample, sequenced in a study of CD8 T cells in ankylosing spondylitis. Each CDR3 protein gets one entry after TCRdb re-called the 5' RACE reads with MiXCR. The top ten hold roughly 9% of the sample, which has around 300,000 distinct CDR3 sequences, under 14% seen once. The sequenced sample consisted of blood, either unsorted or a sorted T cell fraction (not recorded which). These receptors all come from a female donor with ankylosing spondylitis or in good health (not recorded which). CDR3s include the opening cysteine and the closing phenylalanine or tryptophan. A D gene is named only where the DNA matches it firmly. The size of a clone is reported for some rows only, either as once, few or many, or as a class for expanded clones.

TRBV29-1,NA,TRBJ1-2,10,NA,CSVEEYGYTF,TGCAGCGTTGAAGAGTATGGCTACACCTTC
TRBV7-8,few,TRBJ2-5,15,TRBD2,CASSGLAGPLETQYF,TGTGCCAGCAGCGGACTAGCGGGGCCTCTGGAGACCCAGTACTTC
TRBV2,many,TRBJ2-3,17,TRBD2,CASSSATSALPTDTQYF,TGTGCCAGCAGTTCAGCAACTAGCGCCTTACCCACAGATACGCAGTATTTT
TRBV5-1,many,TRBJ1-2,15,TRBD1,CASKKMTGEEGGYTF,TGCGCCAGCAAAAAAATGACAGGGGAGGAAGGAGGCTACACCTTC
TRBV7-9,many,TRBJ2-7,14,NA,CASSPVSGTYEQYF,TGTGCCAGCAGCCCGGTATCGGGAACCTACGAGCAGTACTTC
TRBV6-1,many,TRBJ1-2,13,NA,CASSEAGGYGYTF,TGTGCCAGCAGTGAAGCGGGAGGATATGGCTACACCTTC
TRBV5-1,NA,TRBJ2-5,15,NA,CASSLTPGGQETQYF,TGCGCCAGCAGCTTGACTCCCGGGGGCCAAGAGACCCAGTACTTC
TRBV6-1,few,TRBJ2-5,15,NA,CASSEATGGAQTQYF,TGTGCCAGCAGTGAAGCGACGGGGGGCGCGCAGACCCAGTACTTC
TRBV15,many,TRBJ2-2,16,NA,CATSKNRVSNTGELFF,TGTGCCACCAGCAAGAACAGGGTATCGAACACCGGGGAGCTGTTTTTT
TRBV20-1,many,TRBJ2-4,15,TRBD1,CSASPGQGGKNIQYF,TGCAGTGCTTCCCCGGGACAGGGGGGCAAAAACATTCAGTACTTC
TRBV18,NA,TRBJ1-1,15,NA,CASSPVDSALCEAFF,TGTGCCAGCTCACCAGTCGATTCAGCTCTGTGTGAAGCTTTCTTT
TRBV27,many,TRBJ2-5,14,TRBD2,CASSYKPGGETQYF,TGTGCCAGCAGTTACAAGCCGGGGGGAGAGACCCAGTACTTC
TRBV12-3/TRBV12-4,many,TRBJ2-1,13,NA,CASSRETGNEQFF,TGTGCCAGCAGCCGTGAGACTGGGAATGAGCAGTTCTTC
TRBV10-3,NA,TRBJ2-7,16,TRBD1,CAISGGPGQGSYEQYF,TGTGCCATCAGTGGAGGGCCGGGACAGGGTTCCTACGAGCAGTACTTC
TRBV5-1,NA,TRBJ1-1,17,NA,CASSLGDLGGMNTEAFF,TGCGCCAGCAGCTTGGGGGACTTAGGGGGGATGAACACTGAAGCTTTCTTT
TRBV5-6,many,TRBJ2-1,14,NA,CASSWLSSYNEQFF,TGTGCCAGCAGCTGGCTGAGCTCCTACAATGAGCAGTTCTTC
TRBV6-2/TRBV6-3,many,TRBJ2-7,15,TRBD2,CASSSTSGSSYEQYF,TGTGCCAGCAGTTCGACTAGCGGGAGCTCCTACGAGCAGTACTTC
TRBV14,many,TRBJ2-3,13,NA,CASSQVNTDTQYF,TGTGCCAGCAGCCAAGTAAACACAGATACGCAGTATTTT
TRBV20-1,few,TRBJ2-4,11,NA,CSGQRGNIQYF,TGCAGTGGACAGAGGGGAAACATTCAGTACTTC
TRBV10-3,many,TRBJ2-7,15,TRBD2,CAISDPSGAPYEQYF,TGTGCCATCAGTGATCCTAGCGGGGCGCCCTACGAGCAGTACTTC
TRBV6-1,NA,TRBJ2-7,18,TRBD2,CASSERSSGGTSSYEQYF,TGTGCCAGCAGTGAAAGATCTAGCGGGGGGACTAGCTCCTACGAGCAGTACTTC
TRBV6-5,many,TRBJ1-4,12,NA,CASGGPLEKLFF,TGTGCCAGCGGGGGGCCTTTGGAAAAACTGTTTTTT
TRBV27,NA,TRBJ2-1,14,NA,CASSPWTEYNEQFF,TGTGCCAGCAGCCCCTGGACAGAGTACAATGAGCAGTTCTTC
TRBV7-9,many,TRBJ1-3,15,TRBD1,CASSLMTGNGNTIYF,TGTGCCAGCAGCTTGATGACAGGGAATGGAAACACCATATATTTT
TRBV12-3/TRBV12-4,many,TRBJ1-1,15,NA,CASSLAQGMNTEAFF,TGTGCCAGCAGTTTAGCTCAGGGCATGAACACTGAAGCTTTCTTT
TRBV20-1,many,TRBJ2-7,15,TRBD1,CSANPTTGVNYEQYF,TGCAGTGCTAACCCGACGACAGGGGTCAACTACGAGCAGTACTTC
TRBV2,few,TRBJ2-1,13,TRBD1,CAGGTGYFGEQFF,TGTGCCGGAGGGACAGGGTACTTCGGAGAGCAGTTCTTC
TRBV18,many,TRBJ1-2,13,TRBD1,CASSPTTGSGYTF,TGTGCCAGCTCACCAACGACAGGGAGTGGCTACACCTTC
TRBV6-4,few,TRBJ1-2,15,NA,CASSESITANYGYTF,TGTGCCAGCAGTGAATCAATCACAGCCAACTATGGCTACACCTTC
TRBV12-3/TRBV12-4,many,TRBJ1-5,13,NA,CASSLSEDQPQHF,TGTGCCAGCAGTTTGAGTGAAGATCAGCCCCAGCATTTT
TRBV7-2,NA,TRBJ1-3,14,NA,CASSPAGTGNTIYF,TGTGCCAGCAGCCCCGCAGGGACTGGAAACACCATATATTTT
TRBV7-2,many,TRBJ1-5,12,NA,CASSLPPQPQHF,TGTGCCAGCAGCTTACCCCCGCAGCCCCAGCATTTT
TRBV7-9,many,TRBJ2-7,13,NA,CASSSPSGYEQYF,TGTGCCAGCAGTAGTCCAAGTGGCTACGAGCAGTACTTC
TRBV29-1,many,TRBJ2-7,11,NA,CSVAVSYEQYF,TGCAGCGTTGCTGTTTCCTACGAGCAGTACTTC
TRBV20-1,many,TRBJ2-3,15,TRBD2,CSAPRLAGYTDTQYF,TGCAGTGCTCCGCGACTAGCGGGATACACAGATACGCAGTATTTT
TRBV12-3/TRBV12-4,many,TRBJ2-7,14,NA,CASSLHRASYEQYF,TGTGCCAGCAGTTTGCACAGGGCCTCCTACGAGCAGTACTTC
TRBV28,many,TRBJ2-3,12,NA,CASSQGGDTQYF,TGTGCCAGCAGTCAGGGGGGGGATACGCAGTATTTT
TRBV29-1,NA,TRBJ2-5,12,NA,CSVGRAQETQYF,TGCAGCGTAGGACGGGCCCAAGAGACCCAGTACTTC
TRBV29-1,many,TRBJ2-5,15,TRBD2,CSVVGPAGIQETQYF,TGCAGCGTTGTGGGCCCAGCGGGGATCCAAGAGACCCAGTACTTC
TRBV6-1,many,TRBJ2-7,13,TRBD1,CASKTGTGREQYF,TGTGCCAGCAAGACCGGGACAGGGCGCGAGCAGTACTTC
TRBV7-9,many,TRBJ2-3,16,TRBD2,CASRWTSGGSTDTQYF,TGTGCCAGCAGATGGACTAGCGGGGGGAGCACAGATACGCAGTATTTT
TRBV27,few,TRBJ1-4,14,NA,CASSLSLENEKLFF,TGTGCCAGCAGTTTGAGTTTGGAAAATGAAAAACTGTTTTTT
TRBV7-2,NA,TRBJ2-5,16,TRBD2,CASSFGLAGGGETQYF,TGTGCCAGCAGCTTCGGACTAGCGGGGGGTGGAGAGACCCAGTACTTC
TRBV27,NA,TRBJ2-1,13,NA,CASSVAGRNEQFF,TGTGCCAGCAGTGTTGCGGGGCGCAATGAGCAGTTCTTC
TRBV5-1,many,TRBJ2-5,15,NA,CASSLVAGEQETQYF,TGCGCCAGCAGCTTGGTAGCAGGGGAACAAGAGACCCAGTACTTC
TRBV7-2,few,TRBJ2-1,15,TRBD2,CASSLLVAGGNEQFF,TGTGCCAGCAGCTTATTGGTAGCGGGAGGGAATGAGCAGTTCTTC
TRBV5-1,few,TRBJ2-2,16,NA,CASSLMTRGDTGELFF,TGCGCCAGCAGCTTGATGACCAGGGGGGACACCGGGGAGCTGTTTTTT
TRBV7-7,NA,TRBJ2-2,14,NA,CASTPDRNTGELFF,TGTGCTAGCACCCCTGACAGAAACACCGGGGAGCTGTTTTTT
TRBV25-1,few,TRBJ2-1,17,TRBD2,CASSELPTSGFYNEQFF,TGTGCCAGCAGTGAACTCCCGACTAGCGGGTTCTACAATGAGCAGTTCTTC
TRBV29-1,many,TRBJ1-2,13,NA,CSVEDPVLYGYTF,TGCAGCGTTGAAGATCCCGTCCTCTATGGCTACACCTTC
TRBV5-1,few,TRBJ2-1,15,TRBD1,CASSQVAQGLHEQFF,TGCGCCAGCAGCCAGGTGGCACAGGGGTTGCATGAGCAGTTCTTC
TRBV7-2,many,TRBJ2-3,13,NA,CASAPLVADTQYF,TGTGCCAGCGCACCGCTAGTGGCAGATACGCAGTATTTT
TRBV20-1,many,TRBJ2-4,15,NA,CSASLIWGIKNIQYF,TGCAGTGCTAGTTTAATATGGGGAATCAAAAACATTCAGTACTTC
TRBV5-1,many,TRBJ2-2,14,TRBD1,CASSSGQHTGELFF,TGCGCCAGCAGCTCGGGACAGCATACCGGGGAGCTGTTTTTT
TRBV20-1,many,TRBJ1-5,12,TRBD1,CSLDRGNQPQHF,TGCAGCCTCGACAGGGGCAATCAGCCCCAGCATTTT
TRBV4-2,NA,TRBJ2-1,16,NA,CASSQDQGGPYNEQFF,TGTGCCAGCAGCCAAGATCAGGGGGGCCCCTACAATGAGCAGTTCTTC
TRBV6-1,once,TRBJ2-7,15,NA,CASSKRTVADVEQYF,TGTGCCAGCAGTAAAAGGACAGTGGCCGACGTGGAGCAGTACTTC
TRBV5-1,few,TRBJ2-5,12,TRBD1,CASIGTDRDYHF,TGCGCCAGCATCGGAACAGACAGGGATTATCACTTC
TRBV5-1,many,TRBJ2-3,16,NA,CASSLDGQTSTDTQYF,TGCGCCAGCAGCTTGGATGGACAGACAAGCACAGATACGCAGTATTTT